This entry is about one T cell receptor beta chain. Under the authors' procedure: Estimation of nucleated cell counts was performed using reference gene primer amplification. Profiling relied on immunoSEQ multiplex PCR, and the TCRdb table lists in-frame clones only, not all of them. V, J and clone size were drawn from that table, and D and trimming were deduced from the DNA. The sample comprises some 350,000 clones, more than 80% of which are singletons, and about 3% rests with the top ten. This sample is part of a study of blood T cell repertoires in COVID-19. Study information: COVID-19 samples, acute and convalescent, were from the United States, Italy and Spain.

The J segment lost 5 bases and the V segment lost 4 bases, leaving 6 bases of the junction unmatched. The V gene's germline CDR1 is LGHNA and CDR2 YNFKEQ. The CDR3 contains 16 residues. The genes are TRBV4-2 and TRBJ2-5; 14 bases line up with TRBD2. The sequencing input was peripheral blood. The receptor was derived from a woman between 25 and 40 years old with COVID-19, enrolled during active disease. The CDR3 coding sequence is TGTGCCAGCAGCCGAGGGACTAGCGGGGGCGGGGAGACCCAGTACTTC. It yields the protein CASSRGTSGGGETQYF.